This T cell receptor beta chain was captured in a study of T cells in localized non-small cell lung cancer. In regard to this clone: Its antigen is not known.

The V end was cut by 0 bases, the J end by 11 bases, with 11 bases between. This CDR3 comprises 12 residues. The germline gives CDR1 SGDLS, CDR2 YYNGEE. Clones were sequenced by immunoSEQ multiplex PCR, and TCRdb holds only the in-frame ones, with some missing. The sample carries some 41,000 clones, 90% to 95% recorded once. Study-level points and caveats: There was higher T cell clonality in uninvolved adjacent lung than in tumor, and it was highest there. Appearances in adjacent lung were noted for a median roughly 50 of the top 100 tumor clones. Investigators sequenced only a single tumor region, leaving heterogeneity possible.

This clonotype was sampled from a woman aged 35-75 years with stage II lung adenocarcinoma. The material was PBMCs, obtained before any cancer treatment. The rearrangement joins TRBV9 to TRBJ1-1, with D hard to call. The CDR3 bases are TGTGCCAGCAGCGTAGCGCAGGACGGGGCTTTCTTT. Translation gives CASSVAQDGAFF.